The 8 T cell receptor beta chains below were found in one sample sequenced in a study of cytomegalovirus exposure and HLA in healthy donors. PCR primers comprised 60 Vbeta and 13 Jbeta primers. Assay used: immunoSEQ multiplex PCR; TCRdb lists only in-frame clones, some missing. The sample yields over 150,000 clones, about 78% seen once. The source material was PBMCs. The source of these receptors is a woman aged 25 to 39 in good health and CMV-seronegative.

This chain joins TRBV30 and TRBJ1-3, with no clear D. The CDR3 is 13 residues long. Trimming removed 4 bases at V and 0 bases at J, with 7 bases between. The V gene's germline CDR1 is GTSNPN and CDR2 SVGIG (reference sequence). This CDR3 reads CAWTGRSGNTIYF. CDR3 sequence (DNA): TGTGCCTGGACAGGTCGCTCTGGAAACACCATATATTTT.

The V call is TRBV5-4, the J call TRBJ2-3, with 7 bases fitting TRBD1. This CDR3 comprises 16 residues. CDR1 and CDR2 from the germline V gene are SGHNT and YYREEE (reference sequence). V shed 1 base and J 0 bases; nucleotides not matched to a gene: 5. The CDR3 DNA follows: TGTGCCAGCAGCTTGAAACAGGGGTATAGCACAGATACGCAGTATTTT. Translating gives CASSLKQGYSTDTQYF.

CDR3 loop: CASRRRTGLTGSYEQYF. As DNA, the CDR3 is TGTGCCAGCAGACGCAGGACAGGCCTTACAGGCTCCTACGAGCAGTACTTC. The rearrangement links TRBV28 to TRBJ2-7; TRBD1 agrees at 7 bases. The junction had 14 bases not matched to a gene; V was cut back by 6 bases and J by 0 bases. Germline assignment: CDR1 MDHEN and CDR2 SYDVKM. The CDR3 is 17 amino acids.

The chain joins TRBV7-6 to TRBJ1-3; D remains unclear. Trimming cost V 0 bases and J 0 bases, with 12 bases left between them. In germline, CDR1 is SGHVS, CDR2 FNYEAQ. The CDR3 covers 17 residues. CDR3 residues: CASSLARLSYSGNTIYF. CDR3 in DNA: TGTGCCAGCAGCTTAGCGAGGCTTTCCTACTCTGGAAACACCATATATTTT.

The rearrangement joins TRBV29-1 to TRBJ1-1; TRBD1 might be the D (6 bases). The CDR3 loop spans 13 amino acids. The V end was cut by 7 bases, the J end by 7 bases, with 19 bases between. The germline V gene has CDR1 SQVTM and CDR2 ANQGSEA. This CDR3 is CSAHRASYIEAFF. The CDR3 region has the DNA TGCAGCGCTCACAGGGCATCGTACATTGAAGCTTTCTTT.

The chain couples TRBV5-5 to TRBJ2-2; TRBD1 matches 12 bases. Germline-derived CDR1 and CDR2 are SGHKS and YYEKEE (reference sequence). The CDR3 has 15 amino acids. The J segment lost 5 bases and the V segment lost 4 bases, leaving 3 bases of the junction unmatched. In DNA, the CDR3 is TGTGCCAGCAGCGGGACAGGGGGCGTGACCGGGGAGCTGTTTTTT. This encodes CASSGTGGVTGELFF.

The V call is TRBV19, the J call TRBJ2-7; 8 bases line up with TRBD1. J gave up 1 base and V 6 bases, and 5 bases lay outside the gene matches. CDR3 length equals 14 residues. The germline CDR1 and CDR2 sequences are LNHDA and SQIVND (reference sequence). The CDR3 loop is CASSRGQVSYEQYF. In DNA, the CDR3 is TGTGCCAGTAGCCGGGGACAGGTGTCCTACGAGCAGTACTTC.

Only a few counts were recorded for this clone. The rearrangement joins TRBV4-1 to TRBJ2-7, with a weak D call TRBD2 (5 bases). The CDR3 runs 16 residues. Per germline, CDR1 MGHRA and CDR2 YSYEKL. V dropped 0 bases and J dropped 3 bases, with 15 bases sitting between them. CDR3 in amino acids: CASSQDRDEGNYEQYF. DNA of the CDR3: TGCGCCAGCAGCCAAGATAGGGATGAGGGTAACTACGAGCAGTACTTC.